The 18 T cell receptor beta chains below all came from one sample that was sequenced in a study of blood T cells in healthy people across ages. A second about 7 to 11 cycle PCR used barcoded and J-beta primers. TCRdb reprocessed the 5' RACE reads with MiXCR, giving one entry per CDR3 protein. Counted here are about a million distinct CDR3 sequences, roughly 52% occurring once; the ten biggest clones make up 10% to 15%. Input material: blood. These receptors all stem from a man younger than 45 in good health.

This clonotype was counted a few times. The rearrangement joins TRBV12-3 or TRBV12-4 to TRBJ1-2, with TRBD1 identical over 9 bases. The CDR3 is made up of 14 amino acids. V dropped 6 bases and J dropped 5; count of bases not matched to a gene: 7. For the CDR3, the DNA is TGTGCCAGCAGACCTACAGGGGGCGGGTATGGCTACACCTTC. Translating gives CASRPTGGGYGYTF.

The chain employs TRBV6-2 or TRBV6-3 and TRBJ2-3, with 10 bases matching TRBD2. Germline assignment: CDR1 MNHEY and CDR2 SVGEGT. The CDR3 has 17 amino acids. J was trimmed by 1 base and V by 4 bases; bases with no gene match: 8. CDR3 protein: CASSWSSGGTGTDTQYF. Written as DNA, the CDR3 is TGTGCCAGCAGTTGGAGTAGCGGGGGGACCGGCACAGATACGCAGTATTTT.

This chain joins TRBV28 and TRBJ1-1; TRBD1 aligns across 7 bases. With V trimmed by 5 bases and J by 5 bases, 5 bases remained unmatched. The CDR3 extends over 13 amino acids. Per the germline V gene, CDR1 is MDHEN and CDR2 is SYDVKM. DNA for the CDR3: TGTGCCAGCAGTGTACCGGGACAGACTGAAGCTTTCTTT. Its protein product is CASSVPGQTEAFF.

In nucleotides, the CDR3 is TGTGCCAGCAGCTTAGAGAGGGAAACCTCTACAAGAAATGGCTACACCTTC. Translated, it gives CASSLERETSTRNGYTF. The J gene is TRBJ1-2, the V gene TRBV7-2; D gene uncertain. The CDR3 is made up of 17 amino acids. Deletions cut 1 base from V and 6 bases from J, with 21 bases between. The germline V gene encodes CDR1 SGHTA and CDR2 FQGNSA. Filled out from reference TRBV7-2 and TRBJ1-2, the complete variable domain reads GAGVSQSPSNKVTEKGKDVELRCDPISGHTALYWYRQSLGQGLEFLIYFQGNSAPDKSGLPSDRFSAERTGGSVSTLTIQRTQQEDSAVYLCASSLERETSTRNGYTFGSGTRLTVV.

In this sample, this clonotype turned up many times. This rearrangement joins TRBV6-2 or TRBV6-3 to TRBJ1-5, with D perhaps TRBD1 (5 bases). The V and J ends lost 2 bases and 2 bases respectively, with 7 bases between them. The germline V gene encodes CDR1 MNHEY and CDR2 SVGEGT. CDR3 length equals 14 residues. CDR3 coding DNA: TGTGCCAGCAGTTACCCGGGGGGCAATCAGCCCCAGCATTTT. Encoded protein: CASSYPGGNQPQHF.

This chain links TRBV6-7 with TRBJ2-1; 8 bases map to TRBD2. TRBV6-7 is known as an ORF, though its function is uncertain. Trimming removed 1 base from V and 6 bases from J; junction bases left unmatched: 5. The CDR3 runs to 15 residues. DNA of the CDR3: TGTGCCAGCAGTTACTGTCGGGGGGGACCCAATGAGCAGTTCTTC. Translated: CASSYCRGGPNEQFF.

This clonotype has a handful of counts. The chain links TRBV4-1 to TRBJ2-7; possibly TRBD2 for D (5 bases). The CDR3 contains 16 residues. From germline, CDR1 is MGHRA and CDR2 YSYEKL. V lost 0 bases and J 2 bases, leaving 14 bases between the germline ends. The CDR3: CASSQDSWRTPYEQYF. CDR3 bases: TGCGCCAGCAGCCAAGACTCTTGGAGGACCCCCTACGAGCAGTACTTC.

The V call is TRBV6-5, the J call TRBJ2-4, with D possibly being TRBD2 (5 bases). The J call may be mistaken, given a closer DNA end match to TRBJ2-7. The CDR3 consists of 13 residues. Per germline, CDR1 MNHEY and CDR2 SVGAGI. Here the CDR3 reads CASSYREGLEQYF. CDR3 in DNA: TGTGCCAGCAGTTACCGGGAAGGTCTCGAGCAGTACTTC.

The V call is TRBV28, the J call TRBJ2-7; D call uncertain. With 7 bases removed from V and 10 bases from J, the gap between germline ends came to 14 bases. CDR1 and CDR2 (germline): MDHEN, SYDVKM. The CDR3 totals 11 residues. CDR3 sequence reads: CASMADLHQYF. Here the CDR3 DNA reads TGTGCCAGCATGGCGGATTTACATCAGTACTTC. The full variable domain, completed using reference TRBV28 and TRBJ2-7, is DVKVTQSSRYLVKRTGEKVFLECVQDMDHENMFWYRQDPGLGLRLIYFSYDVKMKEKGDIPEGYSVSREKKERFSLILESASTNQTSMYLCASMADLHQYFGPGTRLTVT.

As DNA, the CDR3 is TGTGCCAGCAGTTTGAGCCGGGGGATATCCACTGAAGCTTTCTTT. This sequence encodes CASSLSRGISTEAFF. The chain uses TRBV27 and TRBJ1-1; possibly TRBD1 for D (5 bases). The CDR3 runs to 15 residues. Germline-derived CDR1 and CDR2 are MNHEY and SMNVEV (reference sequence). Trimming cost V 3 bases and J 4 bases, with 15 bases left between them.

V is TRBV4-3 and J is TRBJ1-2; D is unresolved. Trimming cost V 0 bases and J 4 bases, with 15 bases left between them. Germline V lookup: CDR1 LGHNA, CDR2 YSLEER. The CDR3 runs to 16 residues. The CDR3 sequence is CASSQDPRQNLYGYTF. CDR3 DNA: TGCGCCAGCAGCCAAGATCCAAGGCAGAACCTCTATGGCTACACCTTC.

The rearrangement uses TRBV7-2 and TRBJ2-1, with D perhaps matching TRBD2 (5 bases). V shed 5 bases and J shed 5 bases, with 13 bases lying between them. The CDR3 is made up of 14 amino acids. Germline V gene lookup returns CDR1 SGHTA and CDR2 FQGNSA. DNA of the CDR3: TGTGCCAGCAGCCCCTTAAGACTACACAATGAGCAGTTCTTC. Its protein is CASSPLRLHNEQFF.

This clonotype showed up many times. The chain joins TRBV29-1 to TRBJ2-1; D unclear. The CDR3 sequence is 13 residues long. Between the trimmed V and J ends, which lost 4 bases and 8 bases, there was a span of 15 bases. Germline CDR1 is SQVTM and CDR2 is ANQGSEA. The DNA for the CDR3 is TGCAGCGTTGTATGGGTTATCCGCGATGAGCAGTTCTTC. This translates into CSVVWVIRDEQFF.

This clonotype appeared a few times. The chain carries TRBV6-4 and TRBJ2-5, with D possibly matching TRBD1 (6 bases). This CDR3 is 13 amino acids long. V lost 4 bases to trimming and J lost 5 bases, with 11 bases between them. The V gene's germline CDR1 is MRHNA and CDR2 SNTAGT. The CDR3, as DNA: TGTGCCAGCAGTGCGACAGGAAGGGAGACCCAGTACTTC. Translated, it gives CASSATGRETQYF.

There are a few counts of this clonotype. V is TRBV18 and J is TRBJ2-3; tentatively, D is TRBD1 (7 bases). Trimming removed 2 bases at V and 1 base at J, with 16 bases between. The CDR3 has 17 residues. Germline loops: CDR1 KGHSH, CDR2 LQKENI. The CDR3 here is CASSPVGTAGGTDTQYF. CDR3 nucleotide sequence: TGTGCCAGCTCACCAGTTGGGACAGCGGGCGGCACAGATACGCAGTATTTT. Full variable domain (rest looked up from reference TRBV18 and TRBJ2-3): NAGVMQNPRHLVRRRGQEARLRCSPMKGHSHVYWYRQLPEEGLKFMVYLQKENIIDESGMPKERFSAEFPKEGPSILRIQQVVRGDSAAYFCASSPVGTAGGTDTQYFGPGTRLTVL.

This clonotype was observed a handful of times. This chain connects TRBV3-1 to TRBJ1-1; D is undetermined. The CDR3 is 14 residues long. The V end lost 4 bases, the J end lost 2 bases, and 11 bases lay between the germline ends. Germline CDR1 is LGHDT and CDR2 is YNNKEL (reference sequence). In DNA form, the CDR3 reads TGTGCCAGCAGCCGTCCGACTTCCAACACTGAAGCTTTCTTT. Translation: CASSRPTSNTEAFF.

This clonotype came up once. V and J are TRBV12-3 or TRBV12-4 and TRBJ2-7; 9 bases are a match to TRBD2. V dropped 6 bases and J dropped 4; count of bases not matched to a gene: 10. The CDR3 consists of 15 residues. CDR3 residues: CASRPEGRGGYEQYF. In nucleotides, the CDR3 is TGTGCCAGCAGACCGGAGGGGCGGGGGGGTTACGAGCAGTACTTC.

This clonotype was counted a few times. The rearrangement uses TRBV6-1 and TRBJ2-1, with 13 nucleotides matching TRBD2. The V and J ends lost 8 bases and 1 base, in that order; junction bases with no gene match: 8. Germline CDR1 reads MNHNS; CDR2 reads SASEGT. The CDR3 runs 17 residues. Written as DNA, the CDR3 is TGTGCCAGCCGCCCACTAGCGGGGGGGCTATCCTACAATGAGCAGTTCTTC. It encodes CASRPLAGGLSYNEQFF.